This T cell receptor beta chain is drawn from a study of regulatory T cells in long-lasting Graves disease (dated by TCRdb to 2020 to 2023). With regard to the full study: To count as having persistent Graves' disease, a patient had to have received antithyroid drug treatment for over 5 years with TSH receptor autoantibodies remaining persistently positive. A total of around 35 samples underwent TCR sequencing, from some 13 patients with persistent Graves' disease and about 20 patients with newly diagnosed Graves' disease. The study took place in China and was registered as a clinical trial. Persistent Graves' disease patients were compared with newly diagnosed Graves' disease patients by peripheral blood TCR sequencing and RNA sequencing. In the clinical cohort, patients with persistent Graves' disease had used antithyroid drugs for an average of around 9.3 years. The full study reports these points: Persistent patients shared more public clonotypes among themselves (around 3,000) than newly diagnosed patients did (approximately 970). Sequencing and analysis were restricted to the TCR beta chain. Only peripheral blood was studied, because thyroid tissue, the primary lesion, was inaccessible. The authors noted that the small sample size was a limitation that may lower accuracy. Compared with newly diagnosed patients, patients with persistent Graves' disease had lower TCR Shannon entropy and fewer highly expanded clones, which suggests clonal expansion. Preferential use of TRBV28, TRBJ1-2 and TRBJ2-5 was observed in persistent disease, whereas TRBV20-1 and TRBJ2-1 were favored in newly diagnosed disease.

Turning to this clonotype: This receptor's antigen is unknown. No much larger clone exists at a distance of one base, and base qualities are not known.

Reading the label with the study, this specimen's time point is: persistent/refractory GD, antithyroid drugs over 5 years with positive TRAb. For both TCR sequencing and RNA sequencing, RNA was extracted from PBMCs in TRIzol. The diagnosis of Graves' disease was made according to American Thyroid Association guidelines. The patients came from an endocrinology department in Xi'an, China. From each patient, roughly 9 milliliters of peripheral blood was collected into an EDTA anticoagulant tube. PBMCs were isolated by Ficoll Paque Plus density gradient separation without further T cell sorting. An Agilent 2100 Bioanalyzer and agarose gel were used to check RNA quality, while a NanoDrop 2000 measured RNA concentration. The library relied on multiplex PCR. TCRdb shows the sequencer as Illumina HiSeq 4000. TCR beta libraries were built with iRepertoire HTBI primers and Arm-PCR amplification of CDR3 regions. Gel purification was performed on PCR products prior to sequencing. The paper's processing steps were these. A total of some 60 TRBV and about 13 TRBJ segments were identified across samples and were used for gene usage analysis of CDR3 amino acid clonotypes. COPE and FqMerger were used to merge the filtered high-quality paired reads into contigs. BLAST was used to align contigs to IMGT TRBV, TRBD and TRBJ reference genes, with CDR3 defined following IMGT. Any clonotype with a frequency above 0.1% was classified as a highly expanded clone. Repertoire diversity was measured by Shannon entropy, and V-J evenness by the Gini coefficient. Public clonotypes were defined as clonotypes shared by more than one individual. The raw public data were reprocessed by TCRdb itself: fastp quality trimming at Q25, MiXCR clonotype calling, in-frame beta chains only. Rows are combined by CDR3 protein, so each entry shows the most common genes and DNA. None of the V and J calls come from the authors' own analysis; TCRdb made them. The sample table holds hundreds of thousands of distinct CDR3 sequences, of which approximately 23% were seen once. About 12% of the sample belongs to the ten largest clones.

In the germline V gene (reference sequence), CDR1 corresponds to DFQATT and CDR2 to SNEGSKA. Including the terminal cysteine and phenylalanine, the CDR3 comprises 12 residues. The DNA shown is the 36-base CDR3, in frame from base 1. V is clipped by 3 bases and J by 3 bases, and the sequence between their germline boundaries is 9 bases long. This TCR came from a female donor with Graves disease. The sample in question was peripheral blood mononuclear cells (PBMCs), obtained when the disease was refractory, from a patient treated with antithyroid drugs. Rearrangement joined TRBV20-1 to TRBJ2-7; no D gene is confidently identified. CDR3 loop: CSASGRNYEQYF. The bases are TGCAGTGCTAGTGGTCGGAACTACGAGCAGTACTTC.